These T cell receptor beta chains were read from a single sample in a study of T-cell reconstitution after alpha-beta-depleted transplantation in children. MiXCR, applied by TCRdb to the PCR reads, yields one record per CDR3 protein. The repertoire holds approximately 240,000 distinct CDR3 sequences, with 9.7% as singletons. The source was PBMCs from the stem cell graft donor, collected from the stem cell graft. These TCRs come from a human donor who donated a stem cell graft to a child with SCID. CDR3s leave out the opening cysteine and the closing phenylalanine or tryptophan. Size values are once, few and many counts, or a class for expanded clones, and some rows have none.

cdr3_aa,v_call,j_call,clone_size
ASSFSGTGNEQY,TRBV7-9,TRBJ2-7,many
ATSDFGQGTDTQY,TRBV24-1,TRBJ2-3,-
ASSLVGGLPYEQY,TRBV5-1,TRBJ2-7,many
ASSVEAGVHTGELF,TRBV2,TRBJ2-2,many
SAETFGGGKSSYEQY,TRBV20-1,TRBJ2-7,many
SASRLAGGLVDTQY,TRBV20-1,TRBJ2-3,-
ASSLDPGPYGYT,TRBV5-1,TRBJ1-2,many
ASSLESGNSGNTIY,TRBV7-6,TRBJ1-3,many
ASSPPYETQY,TRBV12-3/TRBV12-4,TRBJ2-5,many
ASSLRLGEQF,TRBV7-2,TRBJ2-1,many
SASPTGRGNQPQH,TRBV20-1,TRBJ1-5,many
ASSRFGEGTDTQY,TRBV4-1,TRBJ2-3,many
ASSLRWKDTIY,TRBV27,TRBJ1-3,-
ASSLGFQGNQPQH,TRBV5-6,TRBJ1-5,many
ASSFLTYGYT,TRBV28,TRBJ1-2,many
ASRPTGTGGNTIY,TRBV6-1,TRBJ1-3,many
ASSLGGHNTEAF,TRBV5-1,TRBJ1-1,-
ASSRKGQLNEQF,TRBV7-9,TRBJ2-1,many
ASSQLGQGSGSGYGYT,TRBV11-2,TRBJ1-2,many
ASSQEAGPQPQH,TRBV4-3,TRBJ1-5,many
ASSPGQGNNQPQH,TRBV12-3/TRBV12-4,TRBJ1-5,many
ASSEGNTGELF,TRBV10-1,TRBJ2-2,-
ASSLSNGDAGELF,TRBV7-9,TRBJ2-2,many
SARDSSGQETQY,TRBV20-1,TRBJ2-5,many
ASTARLAGGGEQF,TRBV12-3/TRBV12-4,TRBJ2-1,many
SASPPGTSGNTIY,TRBV20-1,TRBJ1-3,few
ASSKGQGTYNEQF,TRBV27,TRBJ2-1,few
ASSLVGRDEQF,TRBV5-8,TRBJ2-1,many
ASSQGPGSSNEQF,TRBV4-1,TRBJ2-1,many
ASSYIHSSYNEQF,TRBV6-5,TRBJ2-1,many
SARGTGGNTGELF,TRBV20-1,TRBJ2-2,-
SASVGLAGRYEQY,TRBV20-1,TRBJ2-7,many
ATSRGGGKQEKLF,TRBV15,TRBJ1-4,many
ASSNTGGDTGELF,TRBV5-1,TRBJ2-2,-
ASSSFEETQY,TRBV2,TRBJ2-5,many
ASSPQANTDTQY,TRBV18,TRBJ2-3,-
ASSFSGSGETQY,TRBV7-2,TRBJ2-5,many
ASSEVPGTNTEAF,TRBV2,TRBJ1-1,many
ASSLPTGPLDNEQF,TRBV5-1,TRBJ2-1,many
ASSSWDRGINEQF,TRBV21-1,TRBJ2-1,many
ASSSGLAGSVYTDTQY,TRBV7-3,TRBJ2-3,many
ASSSTGLIGYT,TRBV5-1,TRBJ1-2,many
ASSGRQGNEQY,TRBV6-6,TRBJ2-7,few
AISESVTTEAF,TRBV10-3,TRBJ1-1,many
ASSADTGNQPQH,TRBV9,TRBJ1-5,many
AWSVTGAAYEQY,TRBV30,TRBJ2-7,-
SARDRVGREKLF,TRBV20-1,TRBJ1-4,many
ASSPEGGQPQH,TRBV7-2,TRBJ1-5,few
SARGPRGGGSSYNEQF,TRBV20-1,TRBJ2-1,many
ASSQPWGKQY,TRBV7-9,TRBJ2-7,few
ASSLGSAVLTGELF,TRBV5-5,TRBJ2-2,many
ASSRYFNQPQH,TRBV9,TRBJ1-5,many
ASSLDRAGTDTQY,TRBV7-2,TRBJ2-3,many
ASSLSMDRMVFGEKLF,TRBV27,TRBJ1-4,many